This TCR beta chain was sequenced for a study of T-cell reconstitution after alpha-beta-depleted transplantation in children. The study's findings and limits: Once a year had passed after transplant, T-cell counts and diversity came mostly from newly produced T cells. Alpha-beta T cells present about two months after transplant were reported to originate from several hundred expanded graft clones.

For TCRbeta, the library was prepared with unique molecular identifiers. TCRdb called the PCR reads again in MiXCR, with one record for every CDR3 protein. The sample has some 840,000 distinct CDR3 sequences; roughly 16% are singletons. The J segment lost 3 bases and the V segment lost 3 bases, leaving 6 bases of the junction unmatched. Germline lookup yields CDR1 SGHTA and CDR2 FQGNSA. The CDR3 is 16 amino acids. This clonotype appeared many times. Its antigen remains unknown. The input for sequencing was PBMCs, mostly from graft donor cells, taken 360 days after TCRalphabeta/CD19-depleted stem cell transplant. J is TRBJ2-3 and V is TRBV7-2; 10 bases are shared with TRBD2. This sequence was found in a male patient younger than 18 who had a stem cell transplant for acute lymphoblastic leukemia, so the T cells may come from the graft donor. CDR3 sequence: CASSFAGTSATDTQYF. The CDR3 nucleotides are TGTGCCAGCAGCTTCGCCGGGACTAGCGCTACAGATACGCAGTATTTT.